What follows are 26 T cell receptor beta chains derived from one specimen sequenced in a study of blood T cell repertoires in COVID-19 (dated by TCRdb to about 2020). The library was generated by the immunoSEQ multiplex PCR assay. TCRdb took this table from immuneACCESS and kept in-frame rearrangements with V and J called. Such tables lack part of the clones; where checked against another copy, unresolved V genes explain under half of the gap, and the rest is unexplained. For this sample the table gives fewer than 200,000 clones, of which roughly 82% were detected only once. The ten largest clones capture roughly 6.4% of the sample. The specimen sequenced was peripheral blood. The receptors here all came from a woman aged 40 to 49 with COVID-19, enrolled during active disease.

The rearrangement uses TRBV11-3 and TRBJ2-1; no definite D call. V was trimmed by 2 bases and J by 0 bases, leaving 11 bases between them. This CDR3 spans 16 amino acids. Germline values: CDR1 SGHNT, CDR2 YENEEA. The CDR3 here is CASSLSLSSSYNEQFF. The CDR3 DNA follows: TGTGCCAGCAGCTTATCGCTCTCGAGCTCCTACAATGAGCAGTTCTTC.

V gene TRBV27 combines with J gene TRBJ1-1, with D unresolved. V lost 6 bases and J lost 0, with 11 bases in between. This CDR3 comprises 14 residues. CDR1 and CDR2 from the germline V gene are MNHEY and SMNVEV (reference sequence). The CDR3 coding sequence is TGTGCCAGCAGCCCCTCACGGTTGAACACTGAAGCTTTCTTT. Encoded protein: CASSPSRLNTEAFF.

The chain links TRBV27 to TRBJ2-5; D not resolved. The CDR3 is 13 amino acids. Germline CDR1 MNHEY, CDR2 SMNVEV (reference sequence). V lost 5 bases, J lost 1 base, and 8 bases lay in between. The CDR3 sequence is CASSPHTQETQYF. In DNA form, the CDR3 reads TGTGCCAGCAGTCCCCACACCCAAGAGACCCAGTACTTC.

The chain has TRBV19 and TRBJ1-3; unclear D gene. Germline lookup yields CDR1 LNHDA and CDR2 SQIVND (reference sequence). V was cut by 5 bases and J by 0 bases, with 11 bases left in between. This CDR3 region has 15 residues. This CDR3 is CASSLGLGSGNTIYF. The CDR3 nucleotides are TGTGCCAGTAGTCTTGGACTGGGCTCTGGAAACACCATATATTTT.

A few counts support this clone. The chain links TRBV6-5 to TRBJ2-2; D might be TRBD2 (6 bases). V gave up 7 bases and J gave up 5 bases, with 17 bases separating them. Germline V gene data show CDR1 as MNHEY and CDR2 as SVGAGI. The CDR3 covers 15 residues. CDR3 DNA sequence: TGTGCCAGCAAAGTCGGGCTAGCGAGAACCGGGGAGCTGTTTTTT. It is translated as CASKVGLARTGELFF.

The V gene is TRBV3-1 (or the pseudogene TRBV3-2), the J gene TRBJ2-2; the D is unclear. Trimming removed 0 bases from V and 4 bases from J, with 6 bases in between. The CDR3 spans 14 residues. Germline V gives CDR1 LGHDT, CDR2 YNNKEL (reference sequence). The CDR3 DNA sequence: TGTGCCAGCAGCCAAGACGCCAGCACCGGGGAGCTGTTTTTT. This translates into CASSQDASTGELFF.

The chain links TRBV18 to TRBJ1-2; TRBD1 might be the D (6 bases). Looked up from germline, CDR1 is KGHSH and CDR2 is LQKENI. The V end was cut by 2 bases, the J end by 6 bases, with 16 bases between. The CDR3 loop spans 15 amino acids. Here the CDR3 reads CASSPSIGTSNGYTF. As DNA, the CDR3 is TGTGCCAGCTCACCATCCATCGGGACAAGTAATGGCTACACCTTC.

For the CDR3, the DNA is TGTGCCAGCAGTTTAGGAGTGAACACTGAAGCTTTCTTT. Translating it yields CASSLGVNTEAFF. J is TRBJ1-1 and V is TRBV2; D remains ambiguous. Trimming left V 5 bases short and J 0 bases short, with 7 bases between. The CDR3 runs 13 residues. Germline values: CDR1 SNHLY, CDR2 FYNNEI.

V and J are TRBV13 and TRBJ1-3; D perhaps matches TRBD1 (6 bases). The germline V and J ends were trimmed by 5 bases and 0 bases, with 11 bases remaining between them. Germline V CDR1 and CDR2: PRHDT, FYEKMQ (reference sequence). The CDR3 contains 15 residues. CDR3 in amino acids: CASSRLGGSGNTIYF. The CDR3 DNA reads as TGTGCCAGCAGCCGGCTAGGGGGCTCTGGAAACACCATATATTTT.

The chain is built from TRBV15 and TRBJ2-3; 9 bases map to TRBD1. The length of the CDR3 is 16 residues. Trimming removed 4 bases from V and 4 bases from J; junction bases left unmatched: 9. Looked up from germline, CDR1 is LNHNV and CDR2 is YYDKDF (reference sequence). CDR3 protein: CATSNISTGGSDTQYF. The CDR3 DNA sequence: TGTGCCACCAGCAATATTTCGACAGGGGGTTCAGATACGCAGTATTTT.

The rearrangement links TRBV2 to TRBJ2-1; D gene uncertain. V was clipped by 4 bases and J by 7 bases, with 14 bases between them. This CDR3 has 14 amino acids. From germline, CDR1 is SNHLY and CDR2 FYNNEI. The DNA of the CDR3 is TGTGCCAGCAGTGTTGCTAAATTCGGTAATGAGCAGTTCTTC. Residues: CASSVAKFGNEQFF.

The chain links TRBV30 to TRBJ2-1; 13 nucleotides agree with TRBD2. The germline V gene encodes CDR1 GTSNPN and CDR2 SVGIG (reference sequence). V shed 2 bases and J 0 bases; nucleotides not matched to a gene: 16. CDR3 length: 21 amino acids. The CDR3 loop is CAWSLTSGGTTGTNSYNEQFF. The CDR3 DNA sequence: TGTGCCTGGAGTTTGACTAGCGGGGGGACGACGGGTACCAACTCCTACAATGAGCAGTTCTTC.

The chain uses TRBV4-1 and TRBJ2-2; tentatively, D is TRBD2 (6 bases). The CDR3 extends over 15 amino acids. The germline V and J ends were trimmed by 4 bases and 5 bases, with 14 bases remaining between them. Germline-derived CDR1 and CDR2 are MGHRA and YSYEKL. The CDR3 sequence is CASSRGDGRTGELFF. The CDR3, as DNA: TGCGCCAGCAGCCGGGGGGACGGTAGGACCGGGGAGCTGTTTTTT.

There are a few counts of this clone. The gene calls are TRBV5-1 and TRBJ1-2; D not resolved. The germline V gene encodes CDR1 SGHRS and CDR2 YFSETQ. The CDR3 loop spans 14 amino acids. The ends were cut back, 0 bases at V and 7 bases at J, with 13 bases in the middle. The CDR3 region has the DNA TGCGCCAGCAGCTTGGCGCGGGCCGATCGTGGCTACACCTTC. The encoded protein is CASSLARADRGYTF.

The gene calls are TRBV18 and TRBJ2-1; the match to TRBD1 covers 8 bases. J lost 5 bases, V lost 5 bases, and 11 bases had no gene match. The CDR3 covers 16 residues. The germline V gene has CDR1 KGHSH and CDR2 LQKENI. The CDR3 loop is CASSVDRGRVDNEQFF. DNA for the CDR3: TGTGCCAGCTCAGTTGACAGGGGACGAGTAGACAATGAGCAGTTCTTC.

The gene calls are TRBV7-9 and TRBJ2-5, with a tentative D call TRBD1 (6 bases). Looked up from germline, CDR1 is SEHNR and CDR2 is FQNEAQ (reference sequence). CDR3 size: 14 residues. V was clipped by 3 bases and J by 5 bases, with 13 bases between them. The CDR3 DNA reads as TGTGCCAGCAGCTTGACAGGATCGAGGGAGACCCAGTACTTC. As protein: CASSLTGSRETQYF.

This chain uses TRBV6-4 with TRBJ1-1; D remains ambiguous. V was clipped by 3 bases and J by 0 bases, with 5 bases between them. The CDR3 loop spans 13 amino acids. From germline, CDR1 is MRHNA and CDR2 SNTAGT. CDR3 sequence (DNA): TGTGCCAGCAGTGAACACCTGAACACTGAAGCTTTCTTT. Its translation: CASSEHLNTEAFF.

V gene TRBV19 combines with J gene TRBJ1-4, with D maybe TRBD1 (5 bases). V was clipped by 3 bases and J by 7 bases, with 12 bases between them. CDR1 and CDR2 (germline): LNHDA, SQIVND (reference sequence). CDR3 length: 14 amino acids. The CDR3 is CASSISRRGEKLFF. In DNA form, the CDR3 reads TGTGCCAGTAGTATCTCCAGGAGGGGTGAAAAACTGTTTTTT. The full variable domain, its missing parts supplied by reference TRBV19 and TRBJ1-4, is DGGITQSPKYLFRKEGQNVTLSCEQNLNHDAMYWYRQDPGQGLRLIYYSQIVNDFQKGDIAEGYSVSREKKESFPLTVTSAQKNPTAFYLCASSISRRGEKLFFGSGTQLSVL.

This clone was seen more than once but under ten times. The chain joins TRBV3-1 (or the pseudogene TRBV3-2) to TRBJ1-5; D remains ambiguous. The germline V gene has CDR1 LGHDT and CDR2 YNNKEL (reference sequence). V lost 3 bases and J lost 6, with 12 bases in between. The CDR3 length is 14 residues. In nucleotides, the CDR3 is TGTGCCAGCAGCCAGGGAGGTTTTGGTCAGCCCCAGCATTTT. It is translated as CASSQGGFGQPQHF.

This chain links TRBV6-6 with TRBJ1-2; the D gene is possibly TRBD1 (5 bases). Trimming pared 2 bases from V and 0 bases from J, leaving 10 bases between. CDR3 length: 15 residues. Per the germline V gene, CDR1 is MNHNY and CDR2 is SVGAGI (reference sequence). The CDR3 DNA is TGTGCCAGCAGTTACCAGACAGAGCCTAACTATGGCTACACCTTC. Amino acids: CASSYQTEPNYGYTF.

The V call is TRBV18, the J call TRBJ1-5, with a possible D match to TRBD1 (6 bases). The CDR3 is made up of 12 amino acids. Germline V gene data show CDR1 as KGHSH and CDR2 as LQKENI. The V and J ends lost 6 bases and 7 bases respectively, with 10 bases between them. The CDR3 region has the DNA TGTGCCAGCTCCTACGGACAGCAGCCCCAGCATTTT. Its translation: CASSYGQQPQHF.

This chain joins TRBV30 and TRBJ2-2; 8 bases align to TRBD1. Germline CDR1 GTSNPN, CDR2 SVGIG (reference sequence). Trimming cost V 2 bases and J 7 bases; bases outside gene matches: 9. The CDR3 sequence is 15 residues long. CDR3 sequence (DNA): TGTGCCTGGAGTATCGGGCAGGGGGCAAGCGGGGAGCTGTTTTTT. Protein: CAWSIGQGASGELFF.

This sequence joins TRBV30 and TRBJ1-1; no definite D call. V was clipped by 4 bases and J by 5 bases, with 14 bases between them. Germline loops: CDR1 GTSNPN, CDR2 SVGIG (reference sequence). The CDR3 loop spans 13 amino acids. The CDR3 reads CAWKGGGWTEAFF. The CDR3 nucleotides are TGTGCCTGGAAGGGTGGAGGTTGGACTGAAGCTTTCTTT. Based on the CDR3 plus reference TRBV30 and TRBJ1-1, the full variable domain is SQTIHQWPATLVQPVGSPLSLECTVEGTSNPNLYWYRQAAGRGLQLLFYSVGIGQISSEVPQNLSASRPQDRQFILSSKKLLLSDSGFYLCAWKGGGWTEAFFGQGTRLTVV.

In this sample, this clone turned up a few times. V gene TRBV19 combines with J gene TRBJ2-2; D possibly corresponds to TRBD2 (5 bases). Trimming pared 6 bases from V and 4 bases from J, leaving 12 bases between. Germline CDR1 and CDR2: LNHDA and SQIVND (reference sequence). The CDR3 contains 14 residues. CDR3 DNA: TGTGCCAGTAGCGTGGAGGCGAGCACCGGGGAGCTGTTTTTT. It translates to CASSVEASTGELFF.

V gene TRBV7-9 combines with J gene TRBJ2-3; 7 positions match TRBD1. CDR1 and CDR2 from the germline V gene are SEHNR and FQNEAQ (reference sequence). This CDR3 has 14 residues. V lost 5 bases and J lost 3; bases outside the gene matches: 5. CDR3 amino acids: CASSPDRATDTQYF. DNA for the CDR3: TGTGCCAGCAGCCCCGACAGGGCGACAGATACGCAGTATTTT.

V usage is TRBV12-3 or TRBV12-4 and J usage is TRBJ2-7, with D tentatively TRBD2 (7 bases). CDR3 length: 12 amino acids. Trimming removed 7 bases at V and 6 bases at J, with 13 bases between. CDR3 nucleotide sequence: TGTGCCAGCATGGGGGGGCCTAGCGAGCAGTACTTC. Translated, it gives CASMGGPSEQYF.